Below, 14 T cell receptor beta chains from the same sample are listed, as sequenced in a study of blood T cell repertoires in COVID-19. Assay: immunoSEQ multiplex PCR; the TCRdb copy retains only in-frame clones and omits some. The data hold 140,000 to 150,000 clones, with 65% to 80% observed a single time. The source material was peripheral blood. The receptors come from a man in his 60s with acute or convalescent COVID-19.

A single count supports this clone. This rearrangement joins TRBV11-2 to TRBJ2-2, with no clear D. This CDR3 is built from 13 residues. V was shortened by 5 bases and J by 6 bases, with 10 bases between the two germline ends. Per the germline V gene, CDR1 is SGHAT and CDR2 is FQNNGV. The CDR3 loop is CASSPEAAGELFF. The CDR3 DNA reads TGTGCCAGCAGCCCTGAGGCAGCCGGGGAGCTGTTTTTT. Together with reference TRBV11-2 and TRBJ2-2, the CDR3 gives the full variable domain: EAGVAQSPRYKIIEKRQSVAFWCNPISGHATLYWYQQILGQGPKLLIQFQNNGVVDDSQLPKDRFSAERLKGVDSTLKIQPAKLEDSAVYLCASSPEAAGELFFGEGSRLTVL.

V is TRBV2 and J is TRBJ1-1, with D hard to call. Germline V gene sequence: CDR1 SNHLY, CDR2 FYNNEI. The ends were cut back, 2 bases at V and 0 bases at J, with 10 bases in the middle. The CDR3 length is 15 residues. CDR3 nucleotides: TGTGCCAGCAGTGAACGGGAGACTATGAACACTGAAGCTTTCTTT. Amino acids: CASSERETMNTEAFF.

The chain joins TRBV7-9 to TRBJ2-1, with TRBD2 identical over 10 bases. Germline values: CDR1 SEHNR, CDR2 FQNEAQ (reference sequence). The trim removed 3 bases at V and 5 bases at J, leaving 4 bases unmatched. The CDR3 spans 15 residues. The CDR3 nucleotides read TGTGCCAGCAGCTTTAGCGGGAGGTACAACAATGAGCAGTTCTTC. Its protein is CASSFSGRYNNEQFF.

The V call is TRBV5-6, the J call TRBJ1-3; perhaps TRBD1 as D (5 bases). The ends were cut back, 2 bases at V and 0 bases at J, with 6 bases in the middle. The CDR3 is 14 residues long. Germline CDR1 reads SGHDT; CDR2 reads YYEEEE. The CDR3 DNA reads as TGTGCCAGCAGCTTCGACAGCTCTGGAAACACCATATATTTT. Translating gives CASSFDSSGNTIYF.

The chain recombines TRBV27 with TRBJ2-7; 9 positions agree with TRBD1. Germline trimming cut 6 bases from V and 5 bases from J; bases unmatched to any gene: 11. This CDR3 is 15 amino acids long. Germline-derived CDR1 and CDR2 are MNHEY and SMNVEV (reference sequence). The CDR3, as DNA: TGTGCCAGCAGGGGGGTGGACAGGGGTGGCCACGAGCAGTACTTC. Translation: CASRGVDRGGHEQYF.

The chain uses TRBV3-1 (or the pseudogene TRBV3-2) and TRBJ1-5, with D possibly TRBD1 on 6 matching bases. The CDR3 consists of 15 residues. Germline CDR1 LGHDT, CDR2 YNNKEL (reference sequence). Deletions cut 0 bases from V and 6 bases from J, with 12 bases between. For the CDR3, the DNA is TGTGCCAGCAGCCAAGATGTACAGGGCGGTCAGCCCCAGCATTTT. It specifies CASSQDVQGGQPQHF.

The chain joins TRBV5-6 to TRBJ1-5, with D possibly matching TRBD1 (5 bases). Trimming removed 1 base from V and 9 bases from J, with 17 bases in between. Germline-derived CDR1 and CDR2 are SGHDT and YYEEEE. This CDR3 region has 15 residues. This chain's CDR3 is CASSLKQGSITPQHF. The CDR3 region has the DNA TGTGCCAGCAGCTTGAAGCAGGGCTCCATAACGCCCCAGCATTTT.

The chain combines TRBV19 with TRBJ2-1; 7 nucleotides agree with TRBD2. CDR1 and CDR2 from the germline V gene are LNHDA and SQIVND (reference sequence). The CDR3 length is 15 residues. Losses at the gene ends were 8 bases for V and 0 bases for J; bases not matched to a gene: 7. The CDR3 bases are TGTGCCAGTCAGCGGGGCCTTAGCTCCTACAATGAGCAGTTCTTC. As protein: CASQRGLSSYNEQFF.

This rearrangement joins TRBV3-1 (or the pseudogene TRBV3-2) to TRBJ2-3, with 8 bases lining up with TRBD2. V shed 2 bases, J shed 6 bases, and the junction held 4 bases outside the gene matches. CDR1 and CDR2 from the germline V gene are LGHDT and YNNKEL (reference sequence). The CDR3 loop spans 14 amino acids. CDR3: CASSQLAGVDTQYF. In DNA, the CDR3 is TGTGCCAGCAGCCAACTAGCGGGTGTGGATACGCAGTATTTT.

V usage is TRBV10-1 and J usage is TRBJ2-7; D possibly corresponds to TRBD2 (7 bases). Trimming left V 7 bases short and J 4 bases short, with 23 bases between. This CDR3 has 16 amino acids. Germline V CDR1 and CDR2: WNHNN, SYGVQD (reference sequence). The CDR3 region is CASTRKPTGRGYEQYF. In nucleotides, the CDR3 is TGCGCCAGCACCCGAAAACCTACAGGGAGGGGATACGAGCAGTACTTC.

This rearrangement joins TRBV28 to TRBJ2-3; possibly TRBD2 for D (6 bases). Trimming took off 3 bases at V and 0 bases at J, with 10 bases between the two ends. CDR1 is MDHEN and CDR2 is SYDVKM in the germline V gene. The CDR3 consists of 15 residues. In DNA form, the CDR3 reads TGTGCCAGCAGTTTTATAGCGGAAAGCACAGATACGCAGTATTTT. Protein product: CASSFIAESTDTQYF.

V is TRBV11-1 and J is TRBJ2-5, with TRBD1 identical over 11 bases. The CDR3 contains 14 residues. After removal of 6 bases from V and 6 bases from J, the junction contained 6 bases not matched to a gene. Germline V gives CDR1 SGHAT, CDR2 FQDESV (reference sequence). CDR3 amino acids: CASSTDRGPKTQYF. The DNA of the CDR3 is TGTGCCAGCAGTACGGACAGGGGGCCGAAGACCCAGTACTTC.

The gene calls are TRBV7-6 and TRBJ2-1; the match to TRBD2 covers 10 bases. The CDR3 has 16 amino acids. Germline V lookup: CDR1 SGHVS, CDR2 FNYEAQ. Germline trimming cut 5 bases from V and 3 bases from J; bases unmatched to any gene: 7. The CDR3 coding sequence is TGTGCCAGCAGCCGTATAACTAGCGGGGACTACAATGAGCAGTTCTTC. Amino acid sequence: CASSRITSGDYNEQFF.

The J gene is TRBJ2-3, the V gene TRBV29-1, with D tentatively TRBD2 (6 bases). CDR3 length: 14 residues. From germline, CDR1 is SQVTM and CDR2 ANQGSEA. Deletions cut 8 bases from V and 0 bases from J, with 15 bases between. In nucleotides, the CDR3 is TGCAGCCTCGACGGGGGAACTAGCACAGATACGCAGTATTTT. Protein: CSLDGGTSTDTQYF.